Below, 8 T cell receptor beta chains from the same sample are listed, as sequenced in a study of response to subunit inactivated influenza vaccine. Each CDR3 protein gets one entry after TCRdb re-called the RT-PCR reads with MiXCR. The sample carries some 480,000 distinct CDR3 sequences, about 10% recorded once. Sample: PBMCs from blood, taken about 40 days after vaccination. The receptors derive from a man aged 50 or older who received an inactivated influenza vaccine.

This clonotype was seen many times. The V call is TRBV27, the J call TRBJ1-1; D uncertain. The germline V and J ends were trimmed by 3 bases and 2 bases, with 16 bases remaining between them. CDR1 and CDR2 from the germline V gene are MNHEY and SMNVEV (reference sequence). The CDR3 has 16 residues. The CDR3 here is CASSLVPGGFNTEAFF. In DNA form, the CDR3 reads TGTGCCAGCAGTTTGGTCCCGGGAGGATTTAACACTGAAGCTTTCTTT.

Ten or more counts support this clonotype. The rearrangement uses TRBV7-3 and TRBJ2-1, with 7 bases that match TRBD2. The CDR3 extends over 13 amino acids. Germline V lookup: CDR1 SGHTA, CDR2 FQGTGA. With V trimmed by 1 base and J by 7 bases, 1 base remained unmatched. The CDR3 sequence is CASSLKGGNEQFF. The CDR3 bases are TGTGCCAGCAGCTTAAAGGGAGGGAATGAGCAGTTCTTC.

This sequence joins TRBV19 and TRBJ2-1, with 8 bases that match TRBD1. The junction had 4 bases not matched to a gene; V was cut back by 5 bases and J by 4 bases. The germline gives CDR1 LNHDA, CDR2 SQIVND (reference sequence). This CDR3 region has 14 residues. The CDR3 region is CASSDGQGYNEQFF. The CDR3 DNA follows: TGTGCCAGTAGTGATGGACAGGGTTACAATGAGCAGTTCTTC.

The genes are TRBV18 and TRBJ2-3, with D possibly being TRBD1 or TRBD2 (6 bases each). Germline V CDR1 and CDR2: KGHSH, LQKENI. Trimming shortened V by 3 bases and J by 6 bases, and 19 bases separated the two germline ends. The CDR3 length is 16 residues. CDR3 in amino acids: CASSPETGTFTDTQYF. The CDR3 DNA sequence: TGTGCCAGCTCACCGGAAACAGGGACTTTCACGGATACGCAGTATTTT.

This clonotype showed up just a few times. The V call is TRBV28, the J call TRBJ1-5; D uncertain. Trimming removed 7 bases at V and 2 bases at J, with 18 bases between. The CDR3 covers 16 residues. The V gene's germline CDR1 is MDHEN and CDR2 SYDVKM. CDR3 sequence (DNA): TGTGCCAGCACCTCTGGACGTGGTTTTGGCAATCAGCCCCAGCATTTT. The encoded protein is CASTSGRGFGNQPQHF.

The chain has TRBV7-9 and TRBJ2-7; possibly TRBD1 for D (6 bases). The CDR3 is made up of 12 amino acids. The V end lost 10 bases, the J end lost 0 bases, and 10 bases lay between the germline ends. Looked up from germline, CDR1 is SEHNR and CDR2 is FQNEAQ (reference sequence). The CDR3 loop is CAIHRDSYEQYF. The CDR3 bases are TGTGCCATCCACAGGGACTCCTACGAGCAGTACTTC. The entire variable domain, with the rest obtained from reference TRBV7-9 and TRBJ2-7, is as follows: DTGVSQNPRHKITKRGQNVTFRCDPISEHNRLYWYRQTLGQGPEFLTYFQNEAQLEKSRLLSDRFSAERPKGSFSTLEIQRTEQGDSAMYLCAIHRDSYEQYFGPGTRLTVT.

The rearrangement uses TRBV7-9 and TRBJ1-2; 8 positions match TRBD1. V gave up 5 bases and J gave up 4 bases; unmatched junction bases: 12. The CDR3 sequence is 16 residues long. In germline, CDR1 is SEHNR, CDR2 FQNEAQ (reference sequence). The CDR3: CASSPVGTGDLYGYTF. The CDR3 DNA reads TGTGCCAGCAGCCCGGTCGGGACAGGCGACCTCTATGGCTACACCTTC.

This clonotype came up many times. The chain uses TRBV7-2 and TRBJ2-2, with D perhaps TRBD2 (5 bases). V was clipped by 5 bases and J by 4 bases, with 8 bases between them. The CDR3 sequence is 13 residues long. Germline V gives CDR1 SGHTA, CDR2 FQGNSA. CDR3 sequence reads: CASSLTSTGELFF. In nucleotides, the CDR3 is TGTGCCAGCAGCCTAACTAGCACCGGGGAGCTGTTTTTT.